This T cell receptor (beta chain) was recovered during a study of blood T cells in healthy people across ages. General observations from the study: Observed TCR beta diversity showed a strong correlation with the percentage of naive T cells as measured by flow cytometry. Donor CMV infection status was unknown, possibly confounding age-related changes in expanded clonotypes. From one million sequenced T cells, diversity estimates were lower bounds.

The sample holds one count of this clonotype. Its antigen is not known. This CDR3 comprises 16 residues. The trim removed 6 bases at V and 0 bases at J, leaving 7 bases unmatched. Per the germline V gene, CDR1 is DFQATT and CDR2 is SNEGSKA (reference sequence). Primed by a sample-barcoded 5' primer and a J-beta primer mix, a second PCR proceeded for roughly 6 to 12 cycles. Using its own MiXCR run on the 5' RACE reads, TCRdb lists one record per CDR3 protein. The data contain roughly 700,000 distinct CDR3 sequences, 49% of them singletons. The TCR sequence derives from a woman aged 55-70 years in good health. The chain couples TRBV20-1 to TRBJ2-1; 11 bases are a match to TRBD2. The sequencing sample was made of blood. The DNA for the CDR3 is TGCAGTGCCCCGGGACTAGCGGCTAGCTCCTACAATGAGCAGTTCTTC. It specifies CSAPGLAASSYNEQFF.